This paragraph covers one TCR beta chain sequence. V was shortened by 1 base and J by 12 bases, with 12 bases between the two germline ends. The CDR3 covers 13 residues. Germline CDR1 and CDR2: SGHTA and FQGNSA. Using its own MiXCR run on the RT-PCR reads, TCRdb lists one record per CDR3 protein. The data hold some 500,000 distinct CDR3 sequences, with about 17% observed a single time. This record belongs to a study of response to subunit inactivated influenza vaccine. Sequenced here: CD4+ T cells sorted from PBMCs, sampled roughly 24 months after vaccination. The chain combines TRBV7-2 with TRBJ1-4; no firm D call. This clonotype originated in a man between 50 and 69 years old who received an inactivated influenza vaccine. CDR3: CASSLGGGRELFF. The DNA for the CDR3 is TGTGCCAGCAGCTTAGGTGGAGGGAGGGAACTGTTTTTT.